The 28 T cell receptor beta chains presented below share a single source sample, sequenced in a study of PD-1 blockade in classical Hodgkin lymphoma. Every single patient, without exception, relapsed after autologous stem cell transplantation, and brentuximab vedotin exposure varied. Produced via immunoSEQ multiplex PCR; TCRdb's table is partial and in-frame only. The data hold roughly 97,000 clones, with over 70% observed a single time. Sample: peripheral blood mononuclear cells (PBMCs), taken at baseline. The source of these receptors is a human donor with classical Hodgkin lymphoma.

This chain links TRBV10-1 with TRBJ2-5; D is tentatively TRBD1 or TRBD2 (5 bases each). V was trimmed by 0 bases and J by 7 bases, leaving 9 bases between them. The CDR3 sequence is 13 residues long. CDR1 is WNHNN, CDR2 SYGVQD, per germline (reference sequence). This chain's CDR3 is CASSESVRGTQYF. In DNA form, the CDR3 reads TGCGCCAGCAGTGAGTCCGTGAGGGGGACCCAGTACTTC.

The chain joins TRBV23-1 to TRBJ2-1; 10 bases map to TRBD1. TRBV23-1 counts as an open reading frame of uncertain function. The CDR3 is 14 residues long. With V trimmed by 6 bases and J by 4 bases, 3 bases remained unmatched. CDR3 sequence: CASRDRGRYNEQFF. The CDR3, as DNA: TGCGCCAGCAGAGACAGGGGGCGATACAATGAGCAGTTCTTC.

This chain uses TRBV5-1 with TRBJ1-2; D gene unclear. The CDR3 sequence is 13 residues long. V was cut by 4 bases and J by 0 bases, with 7 bases left in between. Germline lookup yields CDR1 SGHRS and CDR2 YFSETQ. CDR3 bases: TGCGCCAGCAGCGCTACCGCTAACTATGGCTACACCTTC. Translated: CASSATANYGYTF.

The chain couples TRBV7-2 to TRBJ2-3; D remains unclear. Germline CDR1 reads SGHTA; CDR2 reads FQGNSA. Trimming shortened V by 1 base and J by 2 bases, and 4 bases separated the two germline ends. CDR3 length: 13 amino acids. Here the CDR3 DNA reads TGTGCCAGCAGCTTAGTTCTCACAGATACGCAGTATTTT. Its protein is CASSLVLTDTQYF.

This chain joins TRBV27 and TRBJ2-7; 14 bases line up with TRBD2. V lost 6 bases to trimming and J lost 5 bases; unmatched junction nucleotides: 9. Germline CDR1 and CDR2: MNHEY and SMNVEV (reference sequence). This CDR3 has 16 residues. CDR3 bases: TGTGCCAGCAGGGGACTAGCGGGAGTAGGTCACGACGAGCAGTACTTC. Amino acid sequence: CASRGLAGVGHDEQYF.

CDR3 region: CASSRRLAGGLTPYYNEQFF. CDR3 bases: TGTGCCAGCAGCCGCAGACTAGCGGGAGGCCTCACTCCGTATTACAATGAGCAGTTCTTC. The chain has TRBV27 and TRBJ2-1; 13 nucleotides match TRBD2. The CDR3 has 20 amino acids. In germline, CDR1 is MNHEY, CDR2 SMNVEV (reference sequence). V lost 6 bases to trimming and J lost 4 bases; unmatched junction nucleotides: 18.

Ten or more counts support this clone. V is TRBV9 and J is TRBJ2-4; unclear D gene. Trimming left V 0 bases short and J 8 bases short, with 9 bases between. This CDR3 has 13 residues. Germline CDR1 is SGDLS and CDR2 is YYNGEE. In DNA form, the CDR3 reads TGTGCCAGCAGCGTAGGTCCGGCTGACATTCAGTACTTC. It encodes CASSVGPADIQYF.

The rearrangement joins TRBV5-1 to TRBJ2-3; 9 bases are shared with TRBD1. The CDR3 covers 14 residues. The trim removed 6 bases at V and 6 bases at J, leaving 8 bases unmatched. Germline V CDR1 and CDR2: SGHRS, YFSETQ. The CDR3 here is CASKETTGGDTQYF. Written as DNA, the CDR3 is TGCGCCAGCAAAGAGACAACAGGGGGCGATACGCAGTATTTT.

This chain connects TRBV19 to TRBJ2-2; 7 nucleotides line up with TRBD2. The V and J ends lost 4 bases and 1 base, in that order; junction bases with no gene match: 6. The CDR3 is 16 residues long. From germline, CDR1 is LNHDA and CDR2 SQIVND (reference sequence). The chain's CDR3 is CASSTPSGGNTGELFF. CDR3 coding DNA: TGTGCCAGTAGTACCCCCTCGGGGGGGAACACCGGGGAGCTGTTTTTT.

This chain connects TRBV7-3 to TRBJ2-6; D is unclear. The germline V gene encodes CDR1 SGHTA and CDR2 FQGTGA. The V end was cut by 1 base, the J end by 2 bases, with 6 bases between. The CDR3 totals 15 residues. The CDR3 DNA reads as TGTGCCAGCAGCTTAAACTTCGCTGGGGCCAACGTCCTGACTTTC. It encodes CASSLNFAGANVLTF.

The rearrangement uses TRBV27 and TRBJ2-2; D gene uncertain. V was pared by 3 bases and J by 7 bases, with 6 bases between. Germline CDR1 MNHEY, CDR2 SMNVEV (reference sequence). The CDR3 contains 12 residues. This CDR3 is CASSLYSGELFF. The CDR3 region has the DNA TGTGCCAGCAGTTTGTACAGCGGGGAGCTGTTTTTT.

CDR3 nucleotides: TGTGCCAGCAGTGTCGCGGTTGGATCTATCAATGAAAAACTGTTTTTT. It translates to CASSVAVGSINEKLFF. This chain joins TRBV2 and TRBJ1-4; no definite D call. CDR1 is SNHLY and CDR2 is FYNNEI in the germline V gene. Trimming stripped 4 bases from V and 5 bases from J, with 17 bases between. The CDR3 consists of 16 residues.

The chain is built from TRBV18 and TRBJ1-1; D not certain. V was trimmed by 4 bases and J by 0 bases, leaving 12 bases between them. The CDR3 has 15 residues. Germline CDR1 and CDR2: KGHSH and LQKENI. The CDR3 loop is CASSRGQPLNTEAFF. As DNA, the CDR3 is TGTGCCAGCTCACGTGGGCAGCCCCTGAACACTGAAGCTTTCTTT.

The chain carries TRBV28 and TRBJ1-3, with a weak D call TRBD1 (5 bases). Between the trimmed V and J ends, which lost 3 bases and 4 bases, there was a span of 16 bases. The CDR3 sequence is 16 residues long. Germline V gives CDR1 MDHEN, CDR2 SYDVKM. The CDR3 region has the DNA TGTGCCAGCAGTTTCCAGTTCAGGGTTAGGGGAAACACCATATATTTT. It translates to CASSFQFRVRGNTIYF.

V usage is TRBV9 and J usage is TRBJ1-1; perhaps TRBD1 as D (5 bases). V lost 4 bases, J lost 1 base, and 11 bases lay in between. The germline CDR1 and CDR2 sequences are SGDLS and YYNGEE. There are 14 residues in the CDR3. CDR3 sequence: CASSRGSRNTEAFF. The CDR3 coding sequence is TGTGCCAGCAGCCGGGGGAGTCGGAACACTGAAGCTTTCTTT. The full variable domain, in which reference TRBV9 and TRBJ1-1 provide the parts outside the CDR3, is DSGVTQTPKHLITATGQRVTLRCSPRSGDLSVYWYQQSLDQGLQFLIQYYNGEERAKGNILERFSAQQFPDLHSELNLSSLELGDSALYFCASSRGSRNTEAFFGQGTRLTVV.

The V and J genes are TRBV6-6 and TRBJ1-1; D gene ambiguous. Germline V gene lookup returns CDR1 MNHNY and CDR2 SVGAGI (reference sequence). V was shortened by 6 bases and J by 3 bases, with 11 bases between the two germline ends. This CDR3 contains 13 residues. DNA of the CDR3: TGTGCCAGCAGCCAAATTGGGTACACTGAAGCTTTCTTT. Translation: CASSQIGYTEAFF.

In this sample, this clone turned up a few times. The V and J genes are TRBV12-5 and TRBJ2-2; TRBD1 agrees at 9 bases. This CDR3 comprises 16 residues. The junction had 8 bases not matched to a gene; V was cut back by 5 bases and J by 4 bases. Per germline, CDR1 LGHNT and CDR2 FRNRAP. DNA of the CDR3: TGTGCTAGTGGTCCCCAAAACAGGGGGCGCACCGGGGAGCTGTTTTTT. Amino acids: CASGPQNRGRTGELFF.

The count of this clone is one. The J gene is TRBJ1-2, the V gene TRBV5-4, with TRBD1 matching over 10 bases. V gave up 4 bases and J gave up 11 bases; unmatched junction bases: 2. Looked up from germline, CDR1 is SGHNT and CDR2 is YYREEE (reference sequence). This CDR3 contains 11 residues. CDR3 coding DNA: TGTGCCAGCAGCCAGGGACAGGGGTACACCTTC. It translates to CASSQGQGYTF. The variable domain in full, completed from reference TRBV5-4 and TRBJ1-2, reads ETGVTQSPTHLIKTRGQQVTLRCSSQSGHNTVSWYQQALGQGPQFIFQYYREEENGRGNFPPRFSGLQFPNYSSELNVNALELDDSALYLCASSQGQGYTFGSGTRLTVV.

J is TRBJ1-3 and V is TRBV6-5; no firm D call. Germline CDR1 reads MNHEY; CDR2 reads SVGAGI. V gave up 5 bases and J gave up 0 bases, with 8 bases separating them. The CDR3 is 14 residues long. The CDR3 sequence: CASSVGGSGNTIYF. The CDR3 DNA reads TGTGCCAGCAGTGTAGGTGGCTCTGGAAACACCATATATTTT.

The J gene is TRBJ2-3, the V gene TRBV10-3; TRBD2 matches at 8 bases. The CDR3 totals 14 residues. Germline CDR1 reads ENHRY; CDR2 reads SYGVKD. The V gene end was trimmed by 6 bases and the J gene end by 1 base; junction bases not matched to a gene: 3. Here the CDR3 reads CAIRSGSGTDTQYF. The CDR3 bases are TGTGCCATCAGAAGCGGGAGTGGCACAGATACGCAGTATTTT.

This rearrangement joins TRBV5-1 to TRBJ2-7, with 9 bases matching TRBD1. V gave up 4 bases and J gave up 6 bases; unmatched junction bases: 8. This CDR3 has 14 amino acids. CDR1 and CDR2 (germline): SGHRS, YFSETQ. In nucleotides, the CDR3 is TGCGCCAGCAGCGGGGGACAGGGAACCGGCGAGCAGTACTTC. Translated, it gives CASSGGQGTGEQYF.

This clone was recorded once. V gene TRBV27 combines with J gene TRBJ1-2; 8 bases match TRBD1. V shed 2 bases and J 7 bases; nucleotides not matched to a gene: 18. CDR1 and CDR2 (germline): MNHEY, SMNVEV (reference sequence). This CDR3 is built from 18 residues. The CDR3 DNA reads TGTGCCAGCAGTTTACGCCGTACGGGACAGGCCCCGGGGGTTGGCTACACCTTC. As protein: CASSLRRTGQAPGVGYTF.

The chain employs TRBV7-8 and TRBJ1-1, with 7 bases matching TRBD1. The trim removed 1 base at V and 11 bases at J, leaving 7 bases unmatched. The germline V gene has CDR1 SGHVS and CDR2 FQNEAQ. This CDR3 spans 13 amino acids. CDR3: CASSLDEGARAFF. CDR3 nucleotide sequence: TGTGCCAGCAGCTTAGATGAGGGGGCGCGTGCTTTCTTT.

This chain uses TRBV10-3 with TRBJ1-2, with 9 bases fitting TRBD1. Germline V gene sequence: CDR1 ENHRY, CDR2 SYGVKD. CDR3 length: 16 residues. V shed 5 bases, J shed 2 bases, and the junction held 9 bases outside the gene matches. CDR3 coding DNA: TGTGCCATCAGTCCCCGGACAGGGGACGTGAACTATGGCTACACCTTC. This gives the protein CAISPRTGDVNYGYTF.

This clone has just one count. The rearrangement joins TRBV27 to TRBJ2-7; perhaps TRBD1 as D (5 bases). This CDR3 has 14 amino acids. Germline CDR1 is MNHEY and CDR2 is SMNVEV (reference sequence). V lost 6 bases and J lost 0, with 12 bases in between. CDR3 in amino acids: CASSYYRSSYEQYF. CDR3 nucleotide sequence: TGTGCCAGCAGCTATTACAGGTCCTCCTACGAGCAGTACTTC.

This clone came up once. The chain couples TRBV6-6 to TRBJ2-1, with a weak D call TRBD2 (6 bases). The V gene's germline CDR1 is MNHNY and CDR2 SVGAGI (reference sequence). The CDR3 is 12 amino acids. V lost 4 bases and J lost 15, with 16 bases in between. The CDR3 spells CASSSTRLGGFF. DNA of the CDR3: TGTGCCAGCAGTTCGACCAGACTAGGTGGGTTCTTC.

The chain employs TRBV6-1 and TRBJ1-2; no clear D gene. CDR3 length: 14 amino acids. With 0 bases removed from V and 5 bases from J, the gap between germline ends came to 10 bases. Germline-derived CDR1 and CDR2 are MNHNS and SASEGT. The CDR3 DNA reads TGTGCCAGCAGTGAAGCCGGCGGTGGGTATGGCTACACCTTC. As protein: CASSEAGGGYGYTF.

The chain employs TRBV18 and TRBJ2-1, with 9 bases identical to TRBD2. V was clipped by 4 bases and J by 4 bases; unmatched bases: 8. Germline assignment: CDR1 KGHSH and CDR2 LQKENI. The CDR3 has 16 amino acids. CDR3 DNA: TGTGCCAGCTCACTTGTAGCGGGAGTTGGGTACAATGAGCAGTTCTTC. Translated: CASSLVAGVGYNEQFF.